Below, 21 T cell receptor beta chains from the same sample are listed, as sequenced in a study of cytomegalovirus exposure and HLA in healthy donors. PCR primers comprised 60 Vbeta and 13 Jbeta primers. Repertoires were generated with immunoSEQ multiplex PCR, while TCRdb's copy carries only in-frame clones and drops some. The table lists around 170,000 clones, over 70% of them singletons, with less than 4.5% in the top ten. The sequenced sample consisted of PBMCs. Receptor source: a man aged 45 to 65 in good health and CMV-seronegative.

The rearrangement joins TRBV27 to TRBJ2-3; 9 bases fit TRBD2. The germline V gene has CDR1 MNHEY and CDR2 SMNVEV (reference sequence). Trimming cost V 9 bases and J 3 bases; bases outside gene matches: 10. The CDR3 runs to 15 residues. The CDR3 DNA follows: TGTGCCAGACGCCGCGGGACTAGCAGAACAGATACGCAGTATTTT. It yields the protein CARRRGTSRTDTQYF.

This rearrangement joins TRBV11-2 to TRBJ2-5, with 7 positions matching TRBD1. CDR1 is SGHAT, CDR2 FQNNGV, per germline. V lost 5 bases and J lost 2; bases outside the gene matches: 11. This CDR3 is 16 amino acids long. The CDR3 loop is CASSRMSGQRQETQYF. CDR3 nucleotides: TGTGCCAGCAGCCGGATGTCGGGACAGAGACAAGAGACCCAGTACTTC. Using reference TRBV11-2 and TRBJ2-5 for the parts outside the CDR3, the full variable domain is EAGVAQSPRYKIIEKRQSVAFWCNPISGHATLYWYQQILGQGPKLLIQFQNNGVVDDSQLPKDRFSAERLKGVDSTLKIQPAKLEDSAVYLCASSRMSGQRQETQYFGPGTRLLVL.

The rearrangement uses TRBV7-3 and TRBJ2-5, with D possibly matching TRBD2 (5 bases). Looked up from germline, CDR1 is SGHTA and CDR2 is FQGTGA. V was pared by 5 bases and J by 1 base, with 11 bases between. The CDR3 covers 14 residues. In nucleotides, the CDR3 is TGTGCCAGCAGCCCCCTTGGAGGCCAAGAGACCCAGTACTTC. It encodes CASSPLGGQETQYF.

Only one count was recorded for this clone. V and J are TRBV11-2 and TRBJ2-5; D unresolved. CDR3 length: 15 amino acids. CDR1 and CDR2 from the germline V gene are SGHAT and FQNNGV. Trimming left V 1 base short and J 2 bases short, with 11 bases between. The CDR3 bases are TGTGCCAGCAGCTTAGTAGTACAGCTACAAGAGACCCAGTACTTC. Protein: CASSLVVQLQETQYF.

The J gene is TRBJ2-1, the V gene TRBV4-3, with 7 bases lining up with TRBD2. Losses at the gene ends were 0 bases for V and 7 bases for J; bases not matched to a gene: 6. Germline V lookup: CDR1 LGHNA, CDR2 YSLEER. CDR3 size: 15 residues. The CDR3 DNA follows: TGCGCCAGCAGCCAAGAGGGAGGGAGGTGGAATGAGCAGTTCTTC. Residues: CASSQEGGRWNEQFF.

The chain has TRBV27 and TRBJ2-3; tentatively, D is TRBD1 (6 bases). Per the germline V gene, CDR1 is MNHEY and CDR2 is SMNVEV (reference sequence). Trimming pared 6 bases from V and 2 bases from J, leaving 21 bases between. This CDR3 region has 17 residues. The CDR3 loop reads CASSRGGTFRNTDTQYF. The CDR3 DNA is TGTGCCAGCAGCCGCGGTGGGACATTCAGGAACACAGATACGCAGTATTTT.

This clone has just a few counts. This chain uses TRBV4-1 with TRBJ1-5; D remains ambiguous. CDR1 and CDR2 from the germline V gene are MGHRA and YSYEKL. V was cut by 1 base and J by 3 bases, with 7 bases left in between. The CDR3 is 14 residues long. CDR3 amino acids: CASSQAGINQPQHF. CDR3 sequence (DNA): TGCGCCAGCAGCCAAGCGGGGATCAATCAGCCCCAGCATTTT.

CDR3 residues: CASSLQGAKTEAFF. In DNA, the CDR3 is TGTGCCAGTAGCTTACAGGGGGCAAAGACTGAAGCTTTCTTT. The gene calls are TRBV19 and TRBJ1-1; 9 positions agree with TRBD1. Germline values: CDR1 LNHDA, CDR2 SQIVND (reference sequence). With V trimmed by 6 bases and J by 5 bases, 7 bases remained unmatched. The CDR3 spans 14 residues.

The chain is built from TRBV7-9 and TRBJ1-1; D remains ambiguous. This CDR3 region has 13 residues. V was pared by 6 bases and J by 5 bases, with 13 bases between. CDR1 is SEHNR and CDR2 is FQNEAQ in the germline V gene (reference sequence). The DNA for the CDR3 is TGTGCCAGCAGGGTAGAGGGCAGGACTGAAGCTTTCTTT. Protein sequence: CASRVEGRTEAFF.

CDR3 DNA: TGTGCCAGCAGTGGCGAGGGCTATGGCTACACCTTC. This gives the protein CASSGEGYGYTF. The chain employs TRBV6-1 and TRBJ1-2; D is uncertain. The germline V gene has CDR1 MNHNS and CDR2 SASEGT. Trimming took off 4 bases at V and 4 bases at J, with 7 bases between the two ends. The CDR3 has 12 amino acids.

The CDR3 nucleotides read TGTGCAAGTCGCTTAGGAGAGTATTCGAGAGTACGGGACAGGGGTAACTATGGCTACACCTTC. Its protein product is CASRLGEYSRVRDRGNYGYTF. This chain links TRBV12-2 with TRBJ1-2; whether TRBD1, the table's D call, matches the DNA was not checked. TRBV12-2 has pseudogene status. This CDR3 spans 21 amino acids.

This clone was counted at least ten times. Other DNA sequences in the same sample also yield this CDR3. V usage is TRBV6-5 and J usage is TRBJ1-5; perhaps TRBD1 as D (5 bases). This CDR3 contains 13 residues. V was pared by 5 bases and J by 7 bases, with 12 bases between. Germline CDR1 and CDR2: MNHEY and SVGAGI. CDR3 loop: CASSPGGKQPQHF. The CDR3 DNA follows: TGTGCCAGCAGTCCCGGGGGGAAGCAGCCCCAGCATTTT.

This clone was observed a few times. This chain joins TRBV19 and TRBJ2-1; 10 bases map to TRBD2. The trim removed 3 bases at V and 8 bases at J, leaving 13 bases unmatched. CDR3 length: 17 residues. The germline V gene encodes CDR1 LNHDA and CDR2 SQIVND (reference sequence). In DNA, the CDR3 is TGTGCCAGTAGTATTGGAGTAGGACTAGCGGTTCAGGATGAGCAGTTCTTC. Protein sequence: CASSIGVGLAVQDEQFF.

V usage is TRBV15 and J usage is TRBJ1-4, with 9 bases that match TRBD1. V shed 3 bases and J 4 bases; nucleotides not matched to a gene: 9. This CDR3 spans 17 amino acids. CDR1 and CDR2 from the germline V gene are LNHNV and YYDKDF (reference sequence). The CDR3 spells CATSRGQGNLGNEKLFF. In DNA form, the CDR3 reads TGTGCCACCAGCAGGGGACAGGGTAATTTGGGTAATGAAAAACTGTTTTTT.

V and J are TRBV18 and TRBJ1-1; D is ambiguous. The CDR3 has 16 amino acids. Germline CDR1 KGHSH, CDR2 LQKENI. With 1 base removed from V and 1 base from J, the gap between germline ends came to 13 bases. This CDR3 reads CASSPLPGNENTEAFF. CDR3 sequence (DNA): TGTGCCAGCTCACCACTACCGGGGAACGAGAACACTGAAGCTTTCTTT.

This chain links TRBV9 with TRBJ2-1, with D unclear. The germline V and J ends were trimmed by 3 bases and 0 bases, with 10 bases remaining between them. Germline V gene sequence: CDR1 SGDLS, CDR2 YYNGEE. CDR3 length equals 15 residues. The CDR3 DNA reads TGTGCCAGCAGCGCCACAGATAGCTCCTACAATGAGCAGTTCTTC. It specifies CASSATDSSYNEQFF.

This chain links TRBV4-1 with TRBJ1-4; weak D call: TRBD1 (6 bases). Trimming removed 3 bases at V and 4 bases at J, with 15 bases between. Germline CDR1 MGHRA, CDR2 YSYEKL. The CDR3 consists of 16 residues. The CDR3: CASSHLLAGDNEKLFF. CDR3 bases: TGCGCCAGCAGCCACCTACTGGCAGGGGATAATGAAAAACTGTTTTTT.

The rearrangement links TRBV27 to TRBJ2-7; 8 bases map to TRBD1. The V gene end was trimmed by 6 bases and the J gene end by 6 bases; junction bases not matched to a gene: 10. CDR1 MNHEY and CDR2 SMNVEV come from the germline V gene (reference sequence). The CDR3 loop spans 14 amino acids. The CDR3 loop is CASSRDRTSPEQYF. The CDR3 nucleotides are TGTGCCAGCAGCCGGGACAGGACCTCCCCCGAGCAGTACTTC.

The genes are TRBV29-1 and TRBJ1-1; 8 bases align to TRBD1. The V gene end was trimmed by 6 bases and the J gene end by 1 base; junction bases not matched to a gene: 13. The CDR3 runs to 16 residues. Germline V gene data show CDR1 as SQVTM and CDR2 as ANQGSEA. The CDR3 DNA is TGCAGCGTAGGAGGGGCAGGGGGCTCATGGAACACTGAAGCTTTCTTT. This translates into CSVGGAGGSWNTEAFF. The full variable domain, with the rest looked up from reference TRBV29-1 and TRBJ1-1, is SAVISQKPSRDICQRGTSLTIQCQVDSQVTMMFWYRQQPGQSLTLIATANQGSEATYESGFVIDKFPISRPNLTFSTLTVSNMSPEDSSIYLCSVGGAGGSWNTEAFFGQGTRLTVV.

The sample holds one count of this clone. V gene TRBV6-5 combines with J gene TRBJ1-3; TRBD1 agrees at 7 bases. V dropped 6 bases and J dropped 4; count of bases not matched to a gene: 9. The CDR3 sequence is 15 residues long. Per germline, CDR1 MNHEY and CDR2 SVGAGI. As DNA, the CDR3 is TGTGCCAGCAGGCCGACAGGGTTTCGGGGAAACACCATATATTTT. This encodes CASRPTGFRGNTIYF.

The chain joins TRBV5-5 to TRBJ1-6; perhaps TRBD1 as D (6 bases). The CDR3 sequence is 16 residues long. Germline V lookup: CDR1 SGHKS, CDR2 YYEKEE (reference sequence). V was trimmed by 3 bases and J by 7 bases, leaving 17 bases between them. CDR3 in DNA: TGTGCCAGCAGCTCCGTCAGGGGTGGAAGCAATTCACCCCTCCACTTT. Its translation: CASSSVRGGSNSPLHF.